One sample yielded the 12 T cell receptor beta chains listed below, sequenced in a study of post-analysis software for immune sequencing data. Study-wide results and limits: With TRBV5-6, TRBV5-1 and TRBV20-1 included, about five TRBV segments were more frequent in patients than in controls.

Unique molecular identifiers had been added to the TCR beta cDNA libraries. TCRdb reprocessed the PCR reads via MiXCR and lists one record per CDR3 protein. The sample comprises approximately 730,000 distinct CDR3 sequences, roughly 27% of which are singletons, and 0.56% rests with the top ten. Antigen specificity for these receptors is unknown. The sequencing sample was made of blood. All receptors come from a girl aged 10 to 17 with multiple sclerosis.

This clonotype appeared many times. The CDR3 region has the DNA TGCAGCTACAGAGCCCAGGGAAGGCAGTTCTTC. This sequence encodes CSYRAQGRQFF. This chain links TRBV29-1 with TRBJ2-1; TRBD1 might be the D (5 bases). This CDR3 is built from 11 residues. The V gene lost 8 bases and the J gene lost 12 bases, with 17 bases spanning the gap. CDR1 and CDR2 from the germline V gene are SQVTM and ANQGSEA.

The V and J genes are TRBV24-1 and TRBJ2-3, with a tentative D call TRBD1 (6 bases). The CDR3 is made up of 14 amino acids. Germline CDR1 is KGHDR and CDR2 is SFDVKD. Trimming cost V 6 bases and J 2 bases, with 11 bases left between them. The CDR3 DNA follows: TGTGCCACCAGTAACAGGGATTTCACAGATACGCAGTATTTT. This codes for CATSNRDFTDTQYF.

The sample holds a few counts of this clonotype. The rearrangement joins TRBV28 to TRBJ2-7; D unclear. The CDR3 runs 16 residues. From germline, CDR1 is MDHEN and CDR2 SYDVKM. V shed 2 bases and J shed 0 bases, with 14 bases lying between them. CDR3 region: CASSLAGRANSYEQYF. In DNA form, the CDR3 reads TGTGCCAGCAGTTTAGCCGGACGGGCCAACTCCTACGAGCAGTACTTC. Full variable domain (remainder filled in from reference TRBV28 and TRBJ2-7): DVKVTQSSRYLVKRTGEKVFLECVQDMDHENMFWYRQDPGLGLRLIYFSYDVKMKEKGDIPEGYSVSREKKERFSLILESASTNQTSMYLCASSLAGRANSYEQYFGPGTRLTVT.

V is TRBV20-1 and J is TRBJ2-3, with 8 positions matching TRBD1. The V segment lost 6 bases and the J segment 4 bases; nucleotides outside the gene matches: 9. In germline, CDR1 is DFQATT, CDR2 SNEGSKA (reference sequence). The CDR3 covers 14 residues. The CDR3: CSAPGQGDPDTQYF. The CDR3, as DNA: TGCAGTGCCCCCGGACAGGGAGACCCAGATACGCAGTATTTT.

The chain links TRBV20-1 to TRBJ2-1; D is undetermined. V was shortened by 6 bases and J by 7 bases, with 13 bases between the two germline ends. Germline V gene sequence: CDR1 DFQATT, CDR2 SNEGSKA (reference sequence). This CDR3 contains 12 residues. The CDR3 is CSALAGRNEQFF. Written as DNA, the CDR3 is TGCAGTGCCCTGGCAGGTAGAAATGAGCAGTTCTTC.

The genes are TRBV29-1 and TRBJ2-1, with 10 positions matching TRBD2. Germline values: CDR1 SQVTM, CDR2 ANQGSEA. The junction had 7 bases not matched to a gene; V was cut back by 7 bases and J by 4 bases. This CDR3 has 14 residues. CDR3 protein: CSAQTSGVYNEQFF. CDR3 coding DNA: TGCAGCGCCCAAACTAGCGGGGTATACAATGAGCAGTTCTTC.

This clonotype turned up a few times. The chain combines TRBV4-1 with TRBJ1-2; TRBD1 is a possible D gene (6 bases). V lost 1 base and J 3 bases, leaving 9 bases between the germline ends. The length of the CDR3 is 14 residues. Germline lookup yields CDR1 MGHRA and CDR2 YSYEKL. The CDR3: CASSQGQVYYGYTF. CDR3 DNA: TGCGCCAGCAGCCAAGGACAGGTCTACTATGGCTACACCTTC.

V gene TRBV7-2 combines with J gene TRBJ2-3; 9 bases are shared with TRBD1. V dropped 4 bases and J dropped 4; count of bases not matched to a gene: 9. CDR1 is SGHTA, CDR2 FQGNSA, per germline. This CDR3 spans 16 amino acids. The DNA for the CDR3 is TGTGCCAGCAGCTCTGCCGGGACAGGGATTTCAGATACGCAGTATTTT. This encodes CASSSAGTGISDTQYF.

This clonotype was detected a few times. The rearrangement uses TRBV7-9 and TRBJ2-5, with D possibly being TRBD1 (6 bases). This CDR3 comprises 15 residues. V lost 2 bases and J 2 bases, leaving 12 bases between the germline ends. Germline V gene sequence: CDR1 SEHNR, CDR2 FQNEAQ (reference sequence). The CDR3 spells CASSLHDRLQETQYF. CDR3 coding DNA: TGTGCCAGCAGCTTACACGACAGGTTACAAGAGACCCAGTACTTC.

This chain joins TRBV12-2 and TRBJ2-4; TRBD1, the table's D call, lacks a check against the DNA. TRBV12-2 is a known pseudogene. The CDR3 is 16 amino acids. CDR3 sequence (DNA): TGTGCAAGTCGCTTAGGGCCTGCCCCTCCCAAAAACATTCAGTACTTC. The encoded protein is CASRLGPAPPKNIQYF.

In DNA, the CDR3 is TGTGCCAGCAGCCCCAGGGGCCATAGCAATGAGCAGTTCTTC. Residues: CASSPRGHSNEQFF. V gene TRBV6-2 or TRBV6-3 combines with J gene TRBJ2-1; D is perhaps TRBD1 (6 bases). This CDR3 is built from 14 residues. Germline V gene lookup returns CDR1 MNHEY and CDR2 SVGEGT. Trimming took off 6 bases at V and 6 bases at J, with 15 bases between the two ends.

In its sample, this clonotype was seen many times. V is TRBV20-1 and J is TRBJ1-5; possible D gene TRBD1, 5 bases. The CDR3 totals 11 residues. Trimming took 0 bases from V and 12 from J, leaving 9 bases between them. The germline CDR1 and CDR2 sequences are DFQATT and SNEGSKA (reference sequence). The CDR3 loop reads CSARDPRVQHF. CDR3 nucleotide sequence: TGCAGTGCTAGAGATCCCAGGGTCCAGCATTTT.